Listed here are 7 T cell receptor beta chains from one sample, sequenced in a study of blood T cell repertoires in COVID-19. Sequencing was performed with immunoSEQ multiplex PCR; in TCRdb, only in-frame clones are kept and a portion is missing. The table records about 210,000 clones, under 90% of them present only once. Material for sequencing was PBMCs or T cells enriched from blood (not recorded which). Source of these receptors: a woman between 45 and 60 years old with acute COVID-19.

Written as DNA, the CDR3 is TGTGCCAGCAGCGTAGATCCGGTCAGCAATCAGCCCCAGCATTTT. It encodes CASSVDPVSNQPQHF. The chain is built from TRBV9 and TRBJ1-5; D gene unclear. CDR1 and CDR2 (germline): SGDLS, YYNGEE. The CDR3 runs to 15 residues. Between the trimmed V and J ends, which lost 0 bases and 1 base, there was a span of 8 bases.

The chain recombines TRBV10-3 with TRBJ1-4; D not resolved. Trimming removed 9 bases from V and 8 bases from J, with 13 bases in between. CDR3 length: 12 amino acids. Germline-derived CDR1 and CDR2 are ENHRY and SYGVKD. The CDR3 nucleotides are TGTGCCATTGGGGAGCCGGGAGAAAAACTGTTTTTT. Protein: CAIGEPGEKLFF.

This chain links TRBV28 with TRBJ1-2, with D possibly TRBD1 on 5 matching bases. In germline, CDR1 is MDHEN, CDR2 SYDVKM. The V end lost 4 bases, the J end lost 4 bases, and 13 bases lay between the germline ends. The CDR3 is 14 residues long. CDR3 residues: CASSSGRAGYGYTF. DNA of the CDR3: TGTGCCAGCAGTTCGGGCAGGGCCGGCTATGGCTACACCTTC.

The chain employs TRBV9 and TRBJ2-3; D possibly corresponds to TRBD2 (5 bases). CDR3 length: 12 amino acids. Germline V lookup: CDR1 SGDLS, CDR2 YYNGEE. V lost 3 bases to trimming and J lost 7 bases, with 9 bases between them. The CDR3 sequence is CASSEPGNTQYF. The CDR3 bases are TGTGCCAGCAGCGAGCCCGGGAATACGCAGTATTTT.

CDR3 sequence (DNA): TGTGCCAGCAGCTTGCAACTAGCGGGGGAGGAGCTGTTTTTT. Its protein is CASSLQLAGEELFF. The chain recombines TRBV5-4 with TRBJ2-2; 11 positions match TRBD2. After removal of 1 base from V and 10 bases from J, the junction contained 3 bases not matched to a gene. This CDR3 has 14 residues. CDR1 SGHNT and CDR2 YYREEE come from the germline V gene (reference sequence).

As regards this clone: At one of its ends the junction is not consistent with the germline gene, which may arise from a read error. This same CDR3 is encoded by further DNA sequences in the sample. The CDR3 protein is CASSLWGRETQYF. CDR3 DNA: TGTGCCAGCAGTTTATGGGGGCGGGAGACTCAGTACTTC. V usage is TRBV12-3 or TRBV12-4 and J usage is TRBJ2-5, with D maybe TRBD2 (7 bases). This CDR3 is built from 13 residues.

This chain joins TRBV6-5 and TRBJ1-5, with a tentative D call TRBD1 (6 bases). Per the germline V gene, CDR1 is MNHEY and CDR2 is SVGAGI. This CDR3 comprises 14 residues. Trimming removed 8 bases from V and 0 bases from J, with 11 bases in between. The DNA of the CDR3 is TGTGCCAGCGGGGGACACCATAGCAATCAGCCCCAGCATTTT. This translates into CASGGHHSNQPQHF.